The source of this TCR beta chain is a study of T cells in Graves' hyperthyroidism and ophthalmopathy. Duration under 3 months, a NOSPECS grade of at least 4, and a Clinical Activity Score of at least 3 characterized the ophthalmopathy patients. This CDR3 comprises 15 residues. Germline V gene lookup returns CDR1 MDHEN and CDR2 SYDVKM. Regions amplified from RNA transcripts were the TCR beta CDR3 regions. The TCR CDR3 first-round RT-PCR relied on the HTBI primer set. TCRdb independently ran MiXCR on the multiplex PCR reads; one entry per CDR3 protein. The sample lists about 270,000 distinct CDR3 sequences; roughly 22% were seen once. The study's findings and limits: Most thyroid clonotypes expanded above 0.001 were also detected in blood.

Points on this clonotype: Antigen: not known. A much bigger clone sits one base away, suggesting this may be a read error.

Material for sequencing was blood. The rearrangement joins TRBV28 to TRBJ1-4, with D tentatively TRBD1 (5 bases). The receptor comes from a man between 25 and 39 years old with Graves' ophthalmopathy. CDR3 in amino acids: CASSPTDATNKKLFF. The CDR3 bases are TGTGCCAGCAGTCCGACAGATGCAACTAATAAAAAACTGTTTTTT.